This T cell receptor beta chain was identified during a study of human versus mouse CDR3 diversity and MHC coevolution. Study background: Each sample yielded about 5.5 x 10^6 to 1.7 x 10^7 valid reads.

Remarks on this clone: As yet, its antigen is unknown.

CDR3 length: 16 residues. CDR1 is SNHLY, CDR2 FYNNEI, per germline. Germline trimming cut 6 bases from V and 4 bases from J; bases unmatched to any gene: 7. Points from the study as a whole: By iCHAO1, human TCR beta clonotypes numbered about 1.6 million, the most.

Naive CD4 T cells, CD45RO-negative and CD62L-positive, were flow-sorted from PBMCs. Data came from immunoSEQ multiplex PCR; TCRdb stores just in-frame clones and leaves some out. Of about 80,000 clones in the sample, about 93% were seen once. The source material was naive CD4+ T cells from blood. Subset denoted: CD45RO-negative CD62L-positive naive CD4 T cells. This chain links TRBV2 with TRBJ2-3; TRBD2 matches at 13 bases. The clonotype originates from a person aged 30 to 69 in good health. CDR3 DNA sequence: TGTGCCAGCAGAGAGACCGGACTAGCGGGAGCAGATACGCAGTATTTT. Its protein is CASRETGLAGADTQYF.